The entry below describes one T cell receptor (beta chain). Its target is unknown. This sample was included in a study of cytotoxic CD8 clonotypes in ibrutinib-treated CLL. Deep sequencing aimed at 1 in 200,000 to 1 in 1 million T cells' resolution. TCRdb's table, derived via immunoSEQ multiplex PCR, lists solely in-frame clones and lacks some. The profile shows about 76,000 clones, about 82% of them singletons. Whole-study results and caveats: Treatment left the uncommon public clonotypes either contracted or stable in frequency.

The TCR was taken from a human donor with chronic lymphocytic leukemia. The sequencing used PBMCs, collected before ibrutinib treatment.

The CDR3, as DNA: TGCGCCAGCAGCCAAGGACAGGGCTCAACTAATGAAAAACTGTTTTTT. Amino acids: CASSQGQGSTNEKLFF. The chain links TRBV4-1 to TRBJ1-4; 7 nucleotides align to TRBD1. CDR1 MGHRA and CDR2 YSYEKL come from the germline V gene. CDR3 size: 16 residues. V shed 1 base and J 0 bases; nucleotides not matched to a gene: 2.